This T cell receptor beta chain was sequenced for a study of blood T cell repertoires in COVID-19. The ends were cut back, 3 bases at V and 14 bases at J, with 10 bases in the middle. The germline gives CDR1 SNHLY, CDR2 FYNNEI. The CDR3 length is 11 residues. The protocol was immunoSEQ multiplex PCR, while the TCRdb copy is restricted to in-frame clones and leaves out a portion. The data hold about 300,000 clones, with 70% to 90% observed a single time. The specimen sequenced was PBMCs or T cells enriched from blood (not recorded which). The receptor comes from a man aged 30-40 years who had recovered from COVID-19. V usage is TRBV2 and J usage is TRBJ1-4; D unresolved. The CDR3 loop is CASSESRHLFF. CDR3 coding DNA: TGTGCCAGCAGTGAGTCCAGACATCTGTTTTTT.